This TCR beta chain was obtained from a study of Graves' ophthalmopathy and Graves' hyperthyroidism (dated by TCRdb to 2016 to 2019). Background on the whole study: A patient counted as having stable hyperthyroidism if there was no progression to ophthalmopathy within 18 months of follow-up. In total, 135 blood samples were TCR-sequenced: 43 ophthalmopathy, some 80 hyperthyroidism and approximately 17 hyperthyroidism-to-ophthalmopathy patients. The study used TCR beta repertoire signatures to distinguish Graves' ophthalmopathy from Graves' hyperthyroidism and to predict progression to ophthalmopathy. To explore V-J signatures that separate ophthalmopathy from hyperthyroidism, a discovery set of more than 95 patients was enrolled, consisting of 40 to 45 with ophthalmopathy and approximately 57 with stable hyperthyroidism. The independent validation cohort included some 19 hyperthyroidism patients plus 17 patients who later progressed from hyperthyroidism to ophthalmopathy. In several hyperthyroidism patients, the T-cell repertoires found in thyroid tissue were compared with those found in blood. Following sample collection, hyperthyroidism patients were given methimazole at a starting dose of 30 mg daily, and ophthalmopathy patients were given high-dose intravenous methylprednisolone.

This clonotype was counted many times. It lacks a known antigen. Base qualities are not provided; no much larger clone lies one nucleotide away. Hyperthyroidism patients were newly diagnosed, with disease duration under 2 months, and aged 18 to 65 years. Anyone with other autoimmune diseases, uncontrolled infections, pregnancy or lactation was excluded from the study. Clinical symptoms, serum thyroxine, TRAb, thyroid ultrasound and orbital computed tomography were used for diagnosis. Trizol reagent was used to extract the total RNA, and its quality was then checked on an Agilent 2100 Bioanalyzer. The CDR3 contains 11 residues, cysteine and phenylalanine counted. Here the CDR3 DNA is all that survives: 33 bases in frame from base 1. Trimming takes 6 bases off V and 12 bases off J; junction bases not matched to a gene: 7. TCR beta CDR3 regions were amplified from RNA transcripts for repertoire sequencing. HTBI primers and the Qiagen OneStep RT-PCR kit were used in a first-round RT-PCR, which was followed by a second-round multiplex PCR, size selection and purification. The libraries underwent paired-end sequencing with 100 bp reads on an Illumina HiSeq2000. The source study handled its data this way. SOAPnuke was used to process the reads, removing any read that contained adapters or uncalled bases, had a mean Phred below 15, or lacked an exact match to the constant primer or identifier. High-quality paired reads were merged with COPE v1.2.5. Clonotypes were defined as unique nucleotide sequences and were aligned to IMGT TRB V, D and J references using MiTCR v1.1. Analysis was restricted to V-J combinations with a frequency above 0.0001, which covered 99% to 99.2% of repertoires. A TCR clonal expansion and chaos score per V-J combination was defined as the ratio of F50 clonal expansion to chaos observed in the TCRdist matrix. Welch's t-statistics and random forest were used to reduce features to 13 V-J combinations, which were fed into a naive Bayes classifier. Thyroid-blood repertoire similarity was quantified with the Morisita-Horn index. In-frame beta chains were kept once TCRdb had trimmed the public reads at Q25 with fastp and called clones with MiXCR. Identical CDR3 protein sequences are pooled into one entry, listed with their most common genes and DNA. None of the V and J calls come from the authors' own analysis; TCRdb made them. The sample table records over a million distinct CDR3 sequences; 35% to 40% of these occur just once. Over 8.5% of the sample is held by the ten biggest clonotypes.

Paper-wide results and their limitations: In validation, the model predicted ophthalmopathy progression with about 71% sensitivity and roughly 72% specificity; 12 predicted patients were CT-confirmed with GO in a median of approximately six months. Sample size was not predetermined statistically, and investigators were not blinded to group allocation. In cross-validation, the 13-signature model distinguished ophthalmopathy from stable hyperthyroidism with about 87% sensitivity and around 81% specificity, and in the test set the corresponding values were approximately 80% and 68%. Among expanded thyroid clonotypes with frequency above 0.001, most also showed up in blood, which suggests that blood repertoires may reflect the thyroid immune response.

The V and J genes are TRBV12-3 or TRBV12-4 and TRBJ2-7; TRBD1 agrees with 8 junctional bases. The receptor was isolated from an adult man with Graves' hyperthyroidism. Sequencing input: peripheral blood or thyroid tissue (not recorded which). The nucleotide sequence reads TGTGCCAGCAGCCTAGGACAGGGACGGTACTTC. The encoded protein is CASSLGQGRYF.